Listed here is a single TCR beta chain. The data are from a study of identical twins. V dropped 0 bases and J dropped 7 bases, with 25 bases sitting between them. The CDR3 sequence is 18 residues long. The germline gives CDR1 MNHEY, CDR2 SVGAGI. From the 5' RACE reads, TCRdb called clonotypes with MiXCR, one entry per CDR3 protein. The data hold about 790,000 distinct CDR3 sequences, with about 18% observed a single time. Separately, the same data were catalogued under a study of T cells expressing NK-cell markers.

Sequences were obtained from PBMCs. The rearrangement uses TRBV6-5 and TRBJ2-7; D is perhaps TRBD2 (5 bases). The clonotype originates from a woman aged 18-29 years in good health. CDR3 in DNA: TGTGCCAGCAGTTACTCGAAAAAGTTGGTGACTAACCTTTTGGAGCAGTACTTC. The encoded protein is CASSYSKKLVTNLLEQYF.